This section outlines one T cell receptor beta chain sequence together with its context. Exclusion applied to patients with autoimmune disease history or systemic immunosuppression. V dropped 1 base and J dropped 0 bases, with 10 bases sitting between them. The CDR3 consists of 16 residues. Germline V gene lookup returns CDR1 SGHVS and CDR2 FQNEAQ. The sample belongs to a study of OX40 agonist ivuxolimab in advanced cancers. On the study more broadly: Ivuxolimab is a fully human IgG2 antibody that activates OX40 (CD134).

Generated by immunoSEQ multiplex PCR, the TCRdb table keeps only in-frame clones and is missing some. Of roughly 70,000 clones in the sample, 85% to 90% were seen once. The specimen comprised CD4+ or CD8+ T cells sorted from blood, sampled in a trial of the OX40 agonist ivuxolimab. The sequence was collected from an adult with an advanced solid tumor such as melanoma, head and neck, liver or kidney cancer. The genes are TRBV7-8 and TRBJ1-3, with D unresolved. The CDR3 loop reads CASSLEPASSGNTIYF. The CDR3 DNA sequence: TGTGCCAGCAGCTTAGAGCCCGCAAGCTCTGGAAACACCATATATTTT. Looking up the rest from reference TRBV7-8 and TRBJ1-3 gives the full variable domain: GAGVSQSPRYKVAKRGQDVALRCDPISGHVSLFWYQQALGQGPEFLTYFQNEAQLDKSGLPSDRFFAERPEGSVSTLKIQRTQQEDSAVYLCASSLEPASSGNTIYFGEGSWLTVV.